The rows below give T cell receptor beta chains drawn from one sample of a study of T cell repertoires in cytomegalovirus infection. TCRdb reprocessed the reads via MiXCR and lists one record per CDR3 protein. The sample shows hundreds of thousands of distinct CDR3 sequences, 25% to 40% of them seen only once. Antigens of these TCRs are unknown. The sequences come from cultured CD8+ T cells from PBMCs, collected from culture after CMV antigen stimulation. The source of these receptors is a human donor in good health (CMV status not recorded). Some clones in this sample may be carry-over from other donors' samples. CDR3s leave out the opening cysteine and the closing phenylalanine or tryptophan. The order of the fields is J gene, V gene, CDR3 length, CDR3 protein.

j_call: TRBJ1-1; v_call: TRBV27; cdr3_length: 12; cdr3_aa: ASSLGVWYTEAF
j_call: TRBJ2-7; v_call: TRBV19; cdr3_length: 13; cdr3_aa: ASSISGGGSYEQY
j_call: TRBJ1-1; v_call: TRBV18; cdr3_length: 13; cdr3_aa: ASSDEGHGNTEAF
j_call: TRBJ2-3; v_call: TRBV7-9; cdr3_length: 15; cdr3_aa: ASSFTTTNINGDTQY
j_call: TRBJ2-1; v_call: TRBV27; cdr3_length: 12; cdr3_aa: ASSFLGQNNEQF
j_call: TRBJ1-2; v_call: TRBV29-1; cdr3_length: 11; cdr3_aa: SVGGTYHYGYT
j_call: TRBJ2-2; v_call: TRBV27; cdr3_length: 12; cdr3_aa: ASKGGMETGELF
j_call: TRBJ1-2; v_call: TRBV2; cdr3_length: 14; cdr3_aa: ASSVPRDRGFYGYT
j_call: TRBJ1-6; v_call: TRBV18; cdr3_length: 10; cdr3_aa: ASSLTDSPLH
j_call: TRBJ1-6; v_call: TRBV12-3/TRBV12-4; cdr3_length: 14; cdr3_aa: ASSSSEGGRGSPLH
j_call: TRBJ2-5; v_call: TRBV29-1; cdr3_length: 16; cdr3_aa: SVEVRTFPLTSWKTQY
j_call: TRBJ1-2; v_call: TRBV5-6; cdr3_length: 13; cdr3_aa: ASSLIGIANYGYT
j_call: TRBJ2-3; v_call: TRBV7-2; cdr3_length: 15; cdr3_aa: ASSPRGLAGDTDTQY
j_call: TRBJ2-7; v_call: TRBV7-9; cdr3_length: 15; cdr3_aa: ASSRSGTQGNSYEQY
j_call: TRBJ2-7; v_call: TRBV12-3/TRBV12-4; cdr3_length: 12; cdr3_aa: ASMGAYRGYEQY
j_call: TRBJ2-7; v_call: TRBV5-1; cdr3_length: 14; cdr3_aa: ASRPNAGGTSYEQY
j_call: TRBJ2-1; v_call: TRBV6-1; cdr3_length: 13; cdr3_aa: ASSVLAGDFNEQF
j_call: TRBJ2-2; v_call: TRBV6-1; cdr3_length: 10; cdr3_aa: ASSRTTGELF
j_call: TRBJ1-3; v_call: TRBV20-1; cdr3_length: 13; cdr3_aa: SARDPRGTGNTIY
j_call: TRBJ1-1; v_call: TRBV7-4; cdr3_length: 14; cdr3_aa: ASSFGQGTSNTEAF
j_call: TRBJ2-2; v_call: TRBV27; cdr3_length: 14; cdr3_aa: GSRLSRGVYTGELF
j_call: TRBJ2-6; v_call: TRBV6-2/TRBV6-3; cdr3_length: 15; cdr3_aa: ASRLLTGRSGANVLT
j_call: TRBJ2-1; v_call: TRBV6-2/TRBV6-3; cdr3_length: 12; cdr3_aa: ASSRLPLNNEQF
j_call: TRBJ2-2; v_call: TRBV7-8; cdr3_length: 12; cdr3_aa: ASTFSIYSGELF
j_call: TRBJ2-3; v_call: TRBV7-2; cdr3_length: 15; cdr3_aa: ASSRSTSGGLTDTQY
j_call: TRBJ2-5; v_call: TRBV12-3/TRBV12-4; cdr3_length: 14; cdr3_aa: ASYKGLAGGKETQY
j_call: TRBJ1-5; v_call: TRBV6-1; cdr3_length: 13; cdr3_aa: ASSAGRMADQPQH
j_call: TRBJ1-6; v_call: TRBV7-2; cdr3_length: 12; cdr3_aa: ASSLISGNSPLH
j_call: TRBJ1-1; v_call: TRBV4-2; cdr3_length: 11; cdr3_aa: ASSQAPKTEAF